This T cell receptor (beta chain) was observed in a study of T cells in Graves' hyperthyroidism and ophthalmopathy. For the study at large: Peripheral blood was obtained at initial diagnosis, preceding any treatment.

There are a few counts of this clonotype. Its specificity is not known. Uncontrolled infection, other autoimmune disease, pregnancy and lactation each barred patients from inclusion. Points from the study as a whole: Progression to ophthalmopathy was predicted a median of roughly 6.5 months early.

It was RNA transcripts that yielded the amplified TCR beta CDR3 regions. The HTBI set primed first-round TCR CDR3 RT-PCR. MiXCR was run by TCRdb on the multiplex PCR reads, yielding one entry per CDR3 protein. The sample records about 560,000 distinct CDR3 sequences, roughly 14% being singletons. Trimming took 5 bases from V and 12 from J, leaving 10 bases between them. In germline, CDR1 is DFQATT, CDR2 SNEGSKA (reference sequence). The CDR3 runs to 10 residues. The rearrangement uses TRBV20-1 and TRBJ1-4, with a tentative D call TRBD1 (6 bases). The TCR sequence derives from a woman in her thirties with Graves' hyperthyroidism. Material: blood. This CDR3 reads CSAPRGELFF. The CDR3 region has the DNA TGCAGTGCTCCTAGGGGGGAACTGTTTTTT.